This TCR beta chain was observed in a study of OX40 agonist ivuxolimab in advanced cancers. TCRdb keeps only in-frame clones here, not all; method: immunoSEQ multiplex PCR. The sample gives tens of thousands of clones, 90% to 95% of which show up once; 10% to 15% is in the top ten. Germline V gene lookup returns CDR1 SGHRS and CDR2 YFSETQ. This CDR3 has 14 amino acids. V gave up 0 bases and J gave up 5 bases, with 12 bases separating them. This TCR was sampled from an adult with an advanced solid tumor such as melanoma, head and neck, liver or kidney cancer. The rearrangement links TRBV5-1 to TRBJ2-7; D unclear. This material consisted of CD4+ or CD8+ T cells sorted from blood, taken in a trial of the OX40 agonist ivuxolimab. This CDR3 is CASSLGGTFDEQYF. DNA of the CDR3: TGCGCCAGCAGCTTGGGGGGTACCTTTGACGAGCAGTACTTC.